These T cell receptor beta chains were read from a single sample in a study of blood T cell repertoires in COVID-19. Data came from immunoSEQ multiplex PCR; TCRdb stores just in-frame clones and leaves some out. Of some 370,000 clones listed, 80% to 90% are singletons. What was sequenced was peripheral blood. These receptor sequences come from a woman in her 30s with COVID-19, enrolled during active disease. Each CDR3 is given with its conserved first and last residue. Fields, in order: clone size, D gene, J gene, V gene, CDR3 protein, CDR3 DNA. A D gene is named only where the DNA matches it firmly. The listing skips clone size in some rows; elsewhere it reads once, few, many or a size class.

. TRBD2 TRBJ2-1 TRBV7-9 CASSRAGNEQFF TGTGCCAGCAGCCGAGCGGGAAATGAGCAGTTCTTC
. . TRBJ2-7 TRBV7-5 CVRSSGHPREQYF TGTGTCAGAAGCTCCGGACACCCTCGGGAGCAGTACTTC
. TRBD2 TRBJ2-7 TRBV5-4 CASSFEPGLAGREQYF TGTGCCAGCAGCTTTGAGCCGGGACTAGCGGGAAGGGAGCAGTACTTC
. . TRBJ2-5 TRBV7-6 CASSPAVKRQETQYF TGTGCCAGCAGCCCTGCGGTGAAGCGGCAAGAGACCCAGTACTTC
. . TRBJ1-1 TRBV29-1 CSARLGGDTEAFF TGCAGCGCCCGACTGGGGGGGGACACTGAAGCTTTCTTT
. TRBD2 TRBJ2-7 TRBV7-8 CASSPLTSGSYEQYF TGTGCCAGCAGCCCCCTGACTAGCGGATCCTACGAGCAGTACTTC
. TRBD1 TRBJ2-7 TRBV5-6 CASSHQSGTGFYYEQYF TGTGCCAGCAGCCACCAATCGGGGACAGGATTTTATTACGAGCAGTACTTC
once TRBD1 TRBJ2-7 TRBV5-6 CASSFDRVYYEQYF TGTGCCAGCAGCTTTGACAGGGTCTACTACGAGCAGTACTTC
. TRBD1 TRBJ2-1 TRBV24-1 CATSDTGQPYNEQFF TGTGCCACCAGTGACACGGGACAGCCCTACAATGAGCAGTTCTTC
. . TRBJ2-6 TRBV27 CASSLSNRGLGGGANVLTF TGTGCCAGCAGTTTATCGAATCGCGGGCTCGGGGGTGGGGCCAACGTCCTGACTTTC
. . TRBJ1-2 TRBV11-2 CASNQGAHGYTF TGTGCCAGCAACCAGGGTGCCCATGGCTACACCTTC
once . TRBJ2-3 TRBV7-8 CASSLLDRVTQYF TGTGCCAGCAGCCTCCTAGACCGAGTTACGCAGTATTTT
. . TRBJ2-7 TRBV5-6 CASSLLTPGREQYF TGTGCCAGCAGCTTGCTTACCCCCGGTCGCGAGCAGTACTTC
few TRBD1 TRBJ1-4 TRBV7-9 CASSSYRGTNEKLFF TGTGCCAGCAGCTCATACAGGGGAACTAATGAAAAACTGTTTTTT
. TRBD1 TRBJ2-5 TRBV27 CASSRLRTGGTGTQYF TGTGCCAGCAGTCGCCTCCGGACAGGGGGAACAGGGACCCAGTACTTC
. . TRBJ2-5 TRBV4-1 CASSQDPEGEETQYF TGCGCCAGCAGCCAAGATCCGGAGGGAGAAGAGACCCAGTACTTC
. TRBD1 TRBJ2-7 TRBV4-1 CASSPRPTTGLPEQYF TGCGCCAGCAGCCCCCGGCCGACGACAGGGTTGCCCGAGCAGTACTTC
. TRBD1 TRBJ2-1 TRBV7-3 CASSSRTGNDEQFF TGTGCCAGCAGCTCCCGGACAGGGAACGATGAGCAGTTCTTC
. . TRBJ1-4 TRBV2 CASSEATSREEKLFF TGTGCCAGCAGTGAAGCCACCTCGAGGGAAGAAAAACTGTTTTTT
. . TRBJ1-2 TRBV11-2 CASSPRTGWSGGYTF TGTGCCAGCAGCCCCCGGACGGGGTGGTCGGGTGGCTACACCTTC
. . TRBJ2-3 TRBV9 CASSPRDLGTDTQYF TGTGCCAGCAGCCCAAGGGACTTGGGCACAGATACGCAGTATTTT
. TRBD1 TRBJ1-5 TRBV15 CATSRETGTGDYSNQPQHF TGTGCCACCAGCAGAGAAACTGGGACAGGGGACTATAGCAATCAGCCCCAGCATTTT
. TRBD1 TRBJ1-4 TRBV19 CASSPGQGNEKLFF TGTGCCAGTAGCCCCGGACAGGGCAATGAAAAACTGTTTTTT
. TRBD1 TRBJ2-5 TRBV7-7 CASSLQGGGETQYF TGTGCTAGCAGCTTACAGGGGGGCGGGGAGACCCAGTACTTC
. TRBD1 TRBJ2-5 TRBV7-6 CASGQGRVNQETQYF TGTGCCAGCGGACAGGGGCGGGTTAATCAAGAGACCCAGTACTTC
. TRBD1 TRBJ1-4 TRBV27 CASRLVSGTGIEKLFF TGTGCCAGCAGACTCGTCTCCGGGACAGGCATTGAAAAACTGTTTTTT
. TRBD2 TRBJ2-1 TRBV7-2 CASSLTSGNGEQFF TGTGCCAGCAGCTTGACTAGCGGGAACGGTGAGCAGTTCTTC
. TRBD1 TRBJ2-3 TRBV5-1 CASSLGQGAVTDTQYF TGCGCCAGCAGCCTAGGACAGGGGGCCGTCACAGATACGCAGTATTTT
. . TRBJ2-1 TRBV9 CASSVAVYNEQFF TGTGCCAGCAGCGTAGCCGTCTACAATGAGCAGTTCTTC
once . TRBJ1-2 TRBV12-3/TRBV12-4 CASSQTSYGYTF TGTGCCAGCAGCCAGACTTCCTATGGCTACACCTTC
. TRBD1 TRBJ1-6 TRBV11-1 CASSFSDRPDSPLHF TGTGCCAGCAGCTTCTCGGACAGGCCGGATTCACCCCTCCACTTT
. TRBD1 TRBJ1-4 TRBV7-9 CASSPGQGGKLFF TGTGCCAGCAGCCCCGGACAGGGTGGAAAACTGTTTTTT
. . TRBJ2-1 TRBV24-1 CATSPPGVQDEQFF TGTGCCACCAGCCCCCCGGGAGTACAGGATGAGCAGTTCTTC
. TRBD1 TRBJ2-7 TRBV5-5 CASSHQGDLYEQYF TGTGCCAGCAGCCACCAGGGGGATCTCTACGAGCAGTACTTC
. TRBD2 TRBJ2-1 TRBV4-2 CASSQVSGSNEQFF TGTGCCAGCAGCCAAGTTAGCGGGAGTAATGAGCAGTTCTTC
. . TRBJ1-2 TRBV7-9 CASSFGQKNYGYTF TGTGCCAGCAGCTTTGGACAGAAGAACTATGGCTACACCTTC
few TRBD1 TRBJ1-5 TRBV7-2 CASSPYRGGSNQPQHF TGTGCCAGCAGCCCCTACAGGGGCGGAAGCAATCAGCCCCAGCATTTT
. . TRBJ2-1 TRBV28 CASSFLKLNRVQTYNEQFF TGTGCCAGCAGTTTTTTAAAGTTGAACAGGGTCCAAACATACAATGAGCAGTTCTTC
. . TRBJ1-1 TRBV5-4 CASSSGQNTEAFF TGTGCCAGCAGCTCCGGACAGAACACTGAAGCTTTCTTT
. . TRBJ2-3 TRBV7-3 CASSLNGGGADTQYF TGTGCCAGCAGCTTAAATGGGGGCGGAGCAGATACGCAGTATTTT
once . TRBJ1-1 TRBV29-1 CSVPGGYTEAFF TGCAGCGTTCCGGGAGGGTACACTGAAGCTTTCTTT
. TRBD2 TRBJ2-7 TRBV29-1 CSVGTSVAYEQYF TGCAGCGTTGGAACTAGCGTAGCCTACGAGCAGTACTTC
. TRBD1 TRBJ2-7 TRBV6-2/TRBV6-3 CASSYPGTGPYEQYF TGTGCCAGCAGTTACCCCGGGACAGGGCCATACGAGCAGTACTTC
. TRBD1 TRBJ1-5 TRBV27 CASSPMRTGNSNQPQHF TGTGCCAGCAGTCCCATGAGGACAGGGAATAGCAATCAGCCCCAGCATTTT
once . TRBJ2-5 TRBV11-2 CASSRERQETQYF TGTGCCAGCAGCCGGGAGCGGCAAGAGACCCAGTACTTC